The rows below give T cell receptor beta chains drawn from one sample of a study of early T cells in non-severe SARS-CoV-2 infection. TCRdb processed the 5' RACE reads anew with MiXCR; each CDR3 protein has one entry. The data contain around 70,000 distinct CDR3 sequences, roughly 9% of them seen just once; the ten biggest clones take up roughly 3%. The specimen sequenced was whole blood. These receptors originate from an adult who was a healthcare worker with PCR-confirmed SARS-CoV-2 infection or an uninfected control (not recorded which). Each CDR3 is given with its conserved first and last residue. A D gene is named only where the DNA matches it firmly. Clone size is given for some rows only: seen once, a few or many times, or a class if the clone is expanded.

V: TRBV10-3
D: .
J: TRBJ2-4
length: 15
size: .
DNA: TGTGCCATCAGTGAGCCCGGGCTAGCCAAAAACATTCAGTACTTC
CDR3: CAISEPGLAKNIQYF

V: TRBV7-8
D: .
J: TRBJ2-7
length: 13
size: .
DNA: TGTGCCAGCAGCTTAAGTCTGGTTTACGAGCAGTACTTC
CDR3: CASSLSLVYEQYF

V: TRBV5-1
D: TRBD1
J: TRBJ2-2
length: 14
size: .
DNA: TGCGCCAGCAGCGCTGAGGGGGCTGCCGGGGAGCTGTTTTTT
CDR3: CASSAEGAAGELFF

V: TRBV7-3
D: .
J: TRBJ2-2
length: 13
size: few
DNA: TGTGCCAGCAGCTTAAGGGGTCAGGGGGAGCTGTTTTTT
CDR3: CASSLRGQGELFF

V: TRBV7-7
D: TRBD2
J: TRBJ2-5
length: 15
size: few
DNA: TGTGCCAGCAGCTTAGACGCACCGGGGGGAGAGACCCAGTACTTC
CDR3: CASSLDAPGGETQYF

V: TRBV2
D: TRBD2
J: TRBJ2-2
length: 14
size: .
DNA: TGTGCCAGGAGGACTAGCGACGGCACCGGGGAGCTGTTTTTT
CDR3: CARRTSDGTGELFF

V: TRBV10-3
D: .
J: TRBJ1-1
length: 14
size: few
DNA: TGTGCCATCACCGACGATTCCCGGGGCGCTGAAGCTTTCTTT
CDR3: CAITDDSRGAEAFF

V: TRBV10-3
D: .
J: TRBJ2-3
length: 13
size: .
DNA: TGTGCCATCGGAGGAGGGCTAGCGGATACGCAGTATTTT
CDR3: CAIGGGLADTQYF

V: TRBV11-3
D: .
J: TRBJ2-7
length: 14
size: .
DNA: TGTGCCAGCTCACACGGGGCTCCTTCCTACGAGCAGTACTTC
CDR3: CASSHGAPSYEQYF

V: TRBV20-1
D: TRBD1
J: TRBJ2-1
length: 14
size: .
DNA: TGCAGTGCTAGACAGGGGGCATCCTACAATGAGCAGTTCTTC
CDR3: CSARQGASYNEQFF

V: TRBV28
D: .
J: TRBJ2-2
length: 12
size: few
DNA: TGTGCCAGCAGGGGGGCTACCGGGGAGCTGTTTTTT
CDR3: CASRGATGELFF

V: TRBV5-6
D: TRBD1
J: TRBJ1-2
length: 14
size: few
DNA: TGTGCCAGCAGCGCGGACAGGGGGCTCTATGGCTACACCTTC
CDR3: CASSADRGLYGYTF

V: TRBV29-1
D: TRBD1
J: TRBJ1-3
length: 15
size: .
DNA: TGCAGCGTCAAAACGGACAGGGTCGAAGGAAACACCATATATTTT
CDR3: CSVKTDRVEGNTIYF

V: TRBV4-2
D: TRBD2
J: TRBJ2-7
length: 16
size: medium-sized
DNA: TGTGCCAGCAGCCATGATTTTAGCGGGAGGGCAGCCGAGCAGTACTTC
CDR3: CASSHDFSGRAAEQYF

V: TRBV5-1
D: .
J: TRBJ2-5
length: 14
size: .
DNA: TGCGCCAGCAGCCCGACGGCCACCCAAGAGACCCAGTACTTC
CDR3: CASSPTATQETQYF

V: TRBV12-3/TRBV12-4
D: .
J: TRBJ1-4
length: 13
size: few
DNA: TGTGCCAGCACGGGGCTCTTTAATGAAAAACTGTTTTTT
CDR3: CASTGLFNEKLFF

V: TRBV7-3
D: TRBD2
J: TRBJ2-2
length: 16
size: .
DNA: TGTGCCAGCAGCTCAAGACGGGAGGCCAACACCGGGGAGCTGTTTTTT
CDR3: CASSSRREANTGELFF

V: TRBV7-2
D: TRBD2
J: TRBJ2-7
length: 19
size: many
DNA: TGTGCCAGCAGCTTACCCGGACTAGCGAGAGGAGGGAATCCCTACGAGCAGTACTTC
CDR3: CASSLPGLARGGNPYEQYF

V: TRBV7-3
D: .
J: TRBJ2-3
length: 14
size: many
DNA: TGTGCCAGCAGCTTAAGATCACCCGTGGATACGCAGTATTTT
CDR3: CASSLRSPVDTQYF

V: TRBV10-3
D: .
J: TRBJ1-2
length: 12
size: few
DNA: TGTGCCATCAGTAGGGATTTCTATGGCTACACCTTC
CDR3: CAISRDFYGYTF

V: TRBV12-3/TRBV12-4
D: .
J: TRBJ1-3
length: 12
size: .
DNA: TGTGCCAGCAGTTTCTCCGGAAACACCATATATTTT
CDR3: CASSFSGNTIYF

V: TRBV6-4
D: .
J: TRBJ2-5
length: 13
size: few
DNA: TGTGCCAGCAGTGAGACTAGCCAAGAGACCCAGTACTTC
CDR3: CASSETSQETQYF

V: TRBV28
D: .
J: TRBJ1-4
length: 15
size: many
DNA: TGTGCCAGCAGTTTGTTCGGACAGACTAATGAAAAACTGTTTTTT
CDR3: CASSLFGQTNEKLFF

V: TRBV6-5
D: .
J: TRBJ2-7
length: 13
size: few
DNA: TGTGCCAGCTCTCGATGGAGCGGGTACGAGCAGTACTTC
CDR3: CASSRWSGYEQYF

V: TRBV12-3/TRBV12-4
D: .
J: TRBJ2-7
length: 11
size: few
DNA: TGTGCCAGCAGACTGTACGGCGAGCAGTACTTC
CDR3: CASRLYGEQYF

V: TRBV20-1
D: TRBD1
J: TRBJ2-5
length: 16
size: many
DNA: TGCAGTGCGAGGACAGGGGGCATAAGGAGGCAAGAGACCCAGTACTTC
CDR3: CSARTGGIRRQETQYF

V: TRBV5-1
D: .
J: TRBJ2-2
length: 14
size: few
DNA: TGCGCCAGCAGCTTGGGACCCAACACCGGGGAGCTGTTTTTT
CDR3: CASSLGPNTGELFF

V: TRBV20-1
D: .
J: TRBJ2-1
length: 13
size: many
DNA: TGCAGTGCTAGCGGGAGTAAGGTAAATGAGCAGTTCTTC
CDR3: CSASGSKVNEQFF

V: TRBV30
D: TRBD2
J: TRBJ2-2
length: 14
size: few
DNA: TGTGCCTGGAGTGTAACGGGGACTAGCGGGTCGAACTTTTTT
CDR3: CAWSVTGTSGSNFF

V: TRBV4-2
D: TRBD2
J: TRBJ2-3
length: 15
size: few
DNA: TGTGCCAGCAGCCGTGGGACTAGCGGAGGGGATACGCAGTATTTT
CDR3: CASSRGTSGGDTQYF

V: TRBV7-8
D: TRBD1
J: TRBJ2-3
length: 17
size: .
DNA: TGTGCCAGCAGCCCCGGACGACAGGGAAGGGTAACAGATACGCAGTATTTT
CDR3: CASSPGRQGRVTDTQYF

V: TRBV6-2/TRBV6-3
D: .
J: TRBJ2-1
length: 11
size: .
DNA: TGTGCCAGCAGTTACGGGATATTACAGTTCTTC
CDR3: CASSYGILQFF

V: TRBV7-3
D: .
J: TRBJ2-5
length: 15
size: few
DNA: TGTGCCAGCAGCCCACGCGCGGGACGGCAAGAGACCCAGTACTTC
CDR3: CASSPRAGRQETQYF

V: TRBV12-3/TRBV12-4
D: .
J: TRBJ1-1
length: 14
size: many
DNA: TGTGCCAGCAGTTTTTCAGGTCTCCCCCGGGAGGCTTTCTTT
CDR3: CASSFSGLPREAFF

V: TRBV20-1
D: .
J: TRBJ2-7
length: 14
size: .
DNA: TGCAGTCCTCGCCCCGGGACAAGAAACCACGAGCAGTACTTC
CDR3: CSPRPGTRNHEQYF

V: TRBV5-1
D: .
J: TRBJ2-2
length: 15
size: .
DNA: TGCGCCAGCAGCTTGGCCCCGGGGAAGGCCGGGGAGCTGTTTTTT
CDR3: CASSLAPGKAGELFF

V: TRBV7-2
D: TRBD2
J: TRBJ2-3
length: 15
size: .
DNA: TGTGCCAGCAGCCTAGCTACTAGCGGGAAAAATACGCAGTATTTT
CDR3: CASSLATSGKNTQYF

V: TRBV5-1
D: .
J: TRBJ1-1
length: 14
size: few
DNA: TGCGCCAGCAGCTTGTGGGACGCCAACACTGAAGCTTTCTTT
CDR3: CASSLWDANTEAFF

V: TRBV7-6
D: .
J: TRBJ2-1
length: 13
size: many
DNA: TGTGCCAGCAGCGAAGGCCGGGTCAATGAGCAGTTCTTC
CDR3: CASSEGRVNEQFF